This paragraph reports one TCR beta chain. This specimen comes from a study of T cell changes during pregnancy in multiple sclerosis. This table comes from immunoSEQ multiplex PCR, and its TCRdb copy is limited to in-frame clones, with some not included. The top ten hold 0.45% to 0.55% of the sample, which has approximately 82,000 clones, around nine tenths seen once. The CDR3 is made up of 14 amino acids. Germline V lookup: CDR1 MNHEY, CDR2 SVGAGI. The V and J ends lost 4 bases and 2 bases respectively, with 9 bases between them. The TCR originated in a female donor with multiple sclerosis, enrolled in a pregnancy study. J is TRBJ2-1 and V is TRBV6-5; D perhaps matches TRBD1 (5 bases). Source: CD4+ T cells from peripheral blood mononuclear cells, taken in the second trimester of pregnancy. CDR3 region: CASSSRGTYNEQFF. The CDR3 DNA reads TGTGCCAGCAGTTCTAGGGGAACCTACAATGAGCAGTTCTTC.